One T cell receptor (beta chain) is described in this entry. What it recognizes is unknown. TCRdb's copy holds only in-frame clones and misses some; the assay was immunoSEQ multiplex PCR. The data show around 68,000 clones, 77% seen once. The data are from a study of pediatric ulcerative colitis. Whole-study results and caveats: In rectum, acute severe colitis had expanded clones and less diversity.

The V end lost 5 bases, the J end lost 8 bases, and 18 bases lay between the germline ends. In germline, CDR1 is SGHTA, CDR2 FQGNSA. The CDR3 consists of 14 residues. Material: blood. The V and J genes are TRBV7-2 and TRBJ1-2, with D maybe TRBD1 (5 bases). This receptor was taken from a boy younger than 18 with moderate ulcerative colitis. This CDR3 reads CASSIPSRGGGYTF. The CDR3 DNA follows: TGTGCCAGCAGCATACCGTCGAGGGGTGGAGGCTACACCTTC.